The 3 T cell receptor beta chains in this list originate from one sample, sequenced in a study of regulatory T cells in long-lasting Graves disease (dated by TCRdb to the early 2020s). The method was multiplex PCR. Sequencing was performed on an Illumina HiSeq 4000. To build TCR beta libraries, CDR3 regions were amplified by Arm-PCR using iRepertoire HTBI primers. TCRdb handled the public reads itself, with Q25 trimming in fastp and clone calling in MiXCR, and kept productive beta chains. Each CDR3 protein gets just one entry, which takes the most common genes and DNA from the rows behind it. This sample lists approximately 470,000 distinct CDR3 sequences; about 17% were detected once. 9.5% to 15% of the sample belongs to the ten largest clones. Sample time point, as interpreted from the label and publication: newly diagnosed GD, antithyroid drugs for less than 3 months. RNA was extracted from PBMCs in TRIzol for both TCR sequencing and RNA sequencing.

The sample also formed part of further work on T cells in Graves' hyperthyroidism and ophthalmopathy.

The starting material was peripheral blood mononuclear cells (PBMCs), obtained at new diagnosis, from a patient treated with antithyroid drugs. The origin of the receptors is a man aged 35-49 years with Graves disease. Donor details come from another sample of the same person, matched by shared clones.

This clonotype was observed at least ten times. The V and J genes are TRBV7-9 and TRBJ2-5; D gene ambiguous. This CDR3 region has 14 residues. The germline gives CDR1 SEHNR, CDR2 FQNEAQ (reference sequence). V lost 4 bases to trimming and J lost 2 bases, with 11 bases between them. CDR3 sequence reads: CASSSTDGQETQYF. CDR3 bases: TGTGCCAGCAGCTCTACGGACGGACAAGAGACCCAGTACTTC.

In its sample, this clonotype was seen many times. The rearrangement joins TRBV24-1 to TRBJ2-2; 8 bases agree with TRBD1. V dropped 2 bases and J dropped 4; count of bases not matched to a gene: 8. CDR3 length: 17 amino acids. The germline gives CDR1 KGHDR, CDR2 SFDVKD. The CDR3 sequence is CATSDSSRQGSTGELFF. The CDR3 DNA sequence: TGTGCCACCAGTGATTCCTCCCGACAGGGGAGCACCGGGGAGCTGTTTTTT.

This clonotype was picked up many times. The rearrangement links TRBV2 to TRBJ1-1; D is unclear. The CDR3 extends over 14 amino acids. V gave up 7 bases and J gave up 0 bases, with 12 bases separating them. Germline assignment: CDR1 SNHLY and CDR2 FYNNEI. In DNA, the CDR3 is TGTGCCAGCATCAGACGGAACATGAACACTGAAGCTTTCTTT. This codes for CASIRRNMNTEAFF.